The 3 T cell receptor beta chains below were found in one sample sequenced in a study of T cell responses to AZD1222 COVID-19 vaccine. TCRdb's table, derived via immunoSEQ multiplex PCR, lists solely in-frame clones and lacks some. The sample includes around 160,000 clones, roughly 91% of them seen just once. Here the sequenced sample was peripheral blood, taken on day 0 of AZD1222 vaccination. The receptors here all came from an adult in good health.

The chain uses TRBV29-1 and TRBJ2-3; 8 bases align to TRBD2. Trimming at V came to 3 bases and at J to 11 bases, leaving 10 bases not matched to a gene. In germline, CDR1 is SQVTM, CDR2 ANQGSEA. The CDR3 is 13 amino acids. CDR3 sequence: CSVDSGTRFLQYF. CDR3 nucleotides: TGCAGCGTTGATAGCGGGACCCGATTTTTGCAGTATTTT.

The chain has TRBV9 and TRBJ1-1, with D possibly TRBD1 on 5 matching bases. This CDR3 has 15 residues. Trimming left V 0 bases short and J 2 bases short, with 11 bases between. Germline-derived CDR1 and CDR2 are SGDLS and YYNGEE. In DNA form, the CDR3 reads TGTGCCAGCAGCGTAGTTCAGGGTAGCAACACTGAAGCTTTCTTT. Translating it yields CASSVVQGSNTEAFF.

Only one count was recorded for this clone. The rearrangement joins TRBV11-1 to TRBJ1-1; D is possibly TRBD1 (5 bases). Trimming cost V 2 bases and J 5 bases, with 12 bases left between them. CDR3 length equals 14 residues. Germline CDR1 and CDR2: SGHAT and FQDESV (reference sequence). The CDR3 sequence: CASSLIQDGTEAFF. The CDR3, as DNA: TGTGCCAGCAGCTTAATACAGGATGGGACTGAAGCTTTCTTT.